Below are 9 T cell receptor beta chains sequenced from a single sample in a study of cytomegalovirus exposure and HLA in healthy donors. Researchers ran the PCR with 60 Vbeta and 13 Jbeta primers. The protocol was immunoSEQ multiplex PCR, while the TCRdb copy is restricted to in-frame clones and leaves out a portion. The sample has fewer than 75,000 clones; about 80% are singletons. The sequenced material came from PBMCs. The receptors derive from a man aged 25 to 45 in good health and CMV-seronegative.

The chain carries TRBV7-9 and TRBJ2-2; no clear D. The CDR3 covers 11 residues. V lost 2 bases and J 8 bases, leaving 3 bases between the germline ends. Germline CDR1 SEHNR, CDR2 FQNEAQ (reference sequence). The CDR3 region has the DNA TGTGCCAGCAGCTTATCGGGGGAGCTGTTTTTT. It translates to CASSLSGELFF.

This chain connects TRBV7-9 to TRBJ2-7; no clear D gene. CDR1 is SEHNR and CDR2 is FQNEAQ in the germline V gene (reference sequence). V lost 2 bases, J lost 0 bases, and 11 bases lay in between. There are 15 residues in the CDR3. The CDR3 reads CASSLLKFGSYEQYF. In nucleotides, the CDR3 is TGTGCCAGCAGCTTACTGAAGTTCGGCTCCTACGAGCAGTACTTC. The full variable domain, its missing parts supplied by reference TRBV7-9 and TRBJ2-7, is DTGVSQNPRHKITKRGQNVTFRCDPISEHNRLYWYRQTLGQGPEFLTYFQNEAQLEKSRLLSDRFSAERPKGSFSTLEIQRTEQGDSAMYLCASSLLKFGSYEQYFGPGTRLTVT.

The table lists this clone with a count of one. The rearrangement links TRBV7-6 to TRBJ2-3; 9 positions match TRBD1. Looked up from germline, CDR1 is SGHVS and CDR2 is FNYEAQ. J gave up 3 bases and V 4 bases, and 5 bases lay outside the gene matches. The CDR3 totals 15 residues. The CDR3 nucleotides are TGTGCCAGCAGCTCCGACAGGGGGTGGACAGATACGCAGTATTTT. Translating it yields CASSSDRGWTDTQYF.

This sequence joins TRBV19 and TRBJ1-4, with D tentatively TRBD1 (6 bases). This CDR3 is built from 15 residues. V lost 5 bases, J lost 6 bases, and 16 bases lay in between. Germline assignment: CDR1 LNHDA and CDR2 SQIVND (reference sequence). CDR3 DNA sequence: TGTGCCAGTAGTTTCCCACAGGGAAAGTATGAAAAACTGTTTTTT. Translated: CASSFPQGKYEKLFF.

CDR3 nucleotides: TGTGCCAGCAGTGCCGGGGGGGGAGGCTCCTACGAGCAGTACTTC. It specifies CASSAGGGGSYEQYF. The chain uses TRBV27 and TRBJ2-7; 8 bases fit TRBD2. Trimming took 5 bases from V and 0 from J; bases not matched to a gene: 6. CDR3 length: 15 amino acids. Germline values: CDR1 MNHEY, CDR2 SMNVEV (reference sequence).

The J gene is TRBJ2-1, the V gene TRBV7-9, with D possibly being TRBD1 (5 bases). Germline CDR1 is SEHNR and CDR2 is FQNEAQ (reference sequence). This CDR3 has 14 amino acids. Between the trimmed V and J ends, which lost 4 bases and 4 bases, there was a span of 11 bases. CDR3 in amino acids: CASSWGRGYNEQFF. The CDR3 DNA reads as TGTGCCAGCAGCTGGGGTAGGGGTTACAATGAGCAGTTCTTC.

This rearrangement joins TRBV7-2 to TRBJ1-5; a possible D gene is TRBD1 (6 bases). The CDR3 is 15 amino acids. V lost 1 base and J 6 bases, leaving 13 bases between the germline ends. From germline, CDR1 is SGHTA and CDR2 FQGNSA. In DNA, the CDR3 is TGTGCCAGCAGCTTAGGGCTGGGGGCTGGTCAGCCCCAGCATTTT. It is translated as CASSLGLGAGQPQHF.

The chain couples TRBV27 to TRBJ2-7, with 12 positions matching TRBD2. V dropped 6 bases and J dropped 7; count of bases not matched to a gene: 7. Germline assignment: CDR1 MNHEY and CDR2 SMNVEV (reference sequence). CDR3 size: 14 residues. This CDR3 reads CASRTSGRVGEQYF. The CDR3 DNA follows: TGTGCCAGCAGGACTAGCGGGAGAGTGGGAGAGCAGTACTTC.

The genes are TRBV5-1 and TRBJ2-2; 7 bases are a match to TRBD1. The CDR3 extends over 16 amino acids. The trim removed 2 bases at V and 0 bases at J, leaving 4 bases unmatched. From germline, CDR1 is SGHRS and CDR2 YFSETQ. The CDR3 sequence: CASSLSTGTNTGELFF. CDR3 in DNA: TGCGCCAGCAGCTTATCGACAGGGACGAACACCGGGGAGCTGTTTTTT.